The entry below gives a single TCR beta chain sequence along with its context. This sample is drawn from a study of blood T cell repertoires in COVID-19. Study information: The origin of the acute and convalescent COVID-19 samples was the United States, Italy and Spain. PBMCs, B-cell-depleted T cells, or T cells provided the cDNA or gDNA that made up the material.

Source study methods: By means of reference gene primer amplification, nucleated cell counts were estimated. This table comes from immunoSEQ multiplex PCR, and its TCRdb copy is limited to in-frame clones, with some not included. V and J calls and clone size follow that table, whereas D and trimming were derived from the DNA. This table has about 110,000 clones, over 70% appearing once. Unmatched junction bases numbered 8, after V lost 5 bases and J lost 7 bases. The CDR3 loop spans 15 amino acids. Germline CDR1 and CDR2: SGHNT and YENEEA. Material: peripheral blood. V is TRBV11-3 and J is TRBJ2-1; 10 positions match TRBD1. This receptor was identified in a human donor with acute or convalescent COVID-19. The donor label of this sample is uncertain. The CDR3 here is CASSPPGQGRNEQFF. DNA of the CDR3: TGTGCCAGCAGCCCCCCGGGACAGGGGAGAAATGAGCAGTTCTTC.